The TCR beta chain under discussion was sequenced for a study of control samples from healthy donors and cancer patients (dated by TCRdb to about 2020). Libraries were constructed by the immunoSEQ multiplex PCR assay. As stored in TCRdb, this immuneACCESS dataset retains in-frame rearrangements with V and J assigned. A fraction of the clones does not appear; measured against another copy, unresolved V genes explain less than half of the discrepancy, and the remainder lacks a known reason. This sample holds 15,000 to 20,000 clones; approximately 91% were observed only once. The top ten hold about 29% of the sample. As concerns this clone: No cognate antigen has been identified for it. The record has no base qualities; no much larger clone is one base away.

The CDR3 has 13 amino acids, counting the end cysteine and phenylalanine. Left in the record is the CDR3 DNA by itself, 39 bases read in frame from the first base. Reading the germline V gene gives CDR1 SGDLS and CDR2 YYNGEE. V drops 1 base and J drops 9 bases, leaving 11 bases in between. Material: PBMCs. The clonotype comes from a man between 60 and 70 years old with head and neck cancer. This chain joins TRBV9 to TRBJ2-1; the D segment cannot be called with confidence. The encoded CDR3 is CASSVPLGGEQFF. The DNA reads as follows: TGTGCCAGCAGCGTACCCCTCGGCGGTGAGCAGTTCTTC.